What follows are 25 T cell receptor beta chains derived from one specimen sequenced in a study of cytomegalovirus exposure and HLA in healthy donors. In the PCR, 60 Vbeta and 13 Jbeta primers were used. Method: immunoSEQ multiplex PCR; TCRdb's copy keeps in-frame clones and lacks some. The sample has 80,000 or so clones; around 70% are singletons. The specimen was PBMCs. The receptor set was obtained from a middle-aged woman in good health and CMV-seropositive.

The chain has TRBV7-8 and TRBJ2-1; possible D gene TRBD1, 5 bases. The germline CDR1 and CDR2 sequences are SGHVS and FQNEAQ. The CDR3 runs to 12 residues. The V and J ends lost 5 bases and 4 bases respectively, with 6 bases between them. The CDR3 here is CASSTGYNEQFF. DNA of the CDR3: TGTGCCAGCAGCACAGGTTACAATGAGCAGTTCTTC.

The chain links TRBV19 to TRBJ1-1, with a weak D call TRBD1 (6 bases). The length of the CDR3 is 12 residues. CDR1 LNHDA and CDR2 SQIVND come from the germline V gene (reference sequence). The germline V and J ends were trimmed by 6 bases and 7 bases, with 12 bases remaining between them. The DNA of the CDR3 is TGTGCCAGTAGCGACAGGCCTAATGAAGCTTTCTTT. Protein: CASSDRPNEAFF.

V and J are TRBV5-6 and TRBJ2-7; 7 bases agree with TRBD1. V shed 4 bases and J 5 bases; nucleotides not matched to a gene: 12. Per germline, CDR1 SGHDT and CDR2 YYEEEE. This CDR3 has 15 residues. This CDR3 is CASSPVSTQGDEQYF. Here the CDR3 DNA reads TGTGCCAGCAGCCCTGTGTCGACGCAGGGGGACGAGCAGTACTTC.

This clone has just a few counts. The chain uses TRBV27 and TRBJ1-1; TRBD1 might be the D (6 bases). This CDR3 contains 15 residues. The germline V gene has CDR1 MNHEY and CDR2 SMNVEV (reference sequence). V lost 2 bases and J lost 0, with 10 bases in between. The CDR3 DNA follows: TGTGCCAGCAGTTTAAAGGGGGTCATGAACACTGAAGCTTTCTTT. It specifies CASSLKGVMNTEAFF.

The chain couples TRBV7-2 to TRBJ1-6; 8 bases align to TRBD1. The CDR3 is 19 residues long. The J segment lost 1 base and the V segment lost 5 bases, leaving 13 bases of the junction unmatched. Germline V lookup: CDR1 SGHTA, CDR2 FQGNSA. The CDR3 here is CASSPGGAGGGSYNSPLHF. The DNA for the CDR3 is TGTGCCAGCAGCCCAGGGGGGGCAGGGGGCGGTTCCTATAATTCACCCCTCCACTTT.

This chain uses TRBV5-1 with TRBJ2-3; 11 bases fit TRBD1. The V and J ends lost 4 bases and 3 bases, in that order; junction bases with no gene match: 7. Germline V gene data show CDR1 as SGHRS and CDR2 as YFSETQ. This CDR3 has 16 residues. The CDR3 DNA reads as TGCGCCAGCAGCCCCGGGACAGGGGGTTTTACAGATACGCAGTATTTT. It codes for CASSPGTGGFTDTQYF.

The rearrangement links TRBV18 to TRBJ1-6; TRBD1 agrees at 10 bases. V shed 6 bases and J 7 bases; nucleotides not matched to a gene: 6. The CDR3 runs to 15 residues. CDR1 KGHSH and CDR2 LQKENI come from the germline V gene. For the CDR3, the DNA is TGTGCCAGCTCGGGACAGGGGACGGAAAATTCACCCCTCCACTTT. Translation: CASSGQGTENSPLHF.

V and J are TRBV15 and TRBJ2-2; the D is unclear. Germline-derived CDR1 and CDR2 are LNHNV and YYDKDF (reference sequence). Deletions cut 3 bases from V and 0 bases from J, with 5 bases between. CDR3 length equals 14 residues. DNA for the CDR3: TGTGCCACCAGCAGTCTTACGAACACCGGGGAGCTGTTTTTT. Protein sequence: CATSSLTNTGELFF.

This chain uses TRBV2 with TRBJ2-5; 7 nucleotides agree with TRBD1. Trimming cost V 2 bases and J 5 bases; bases outside gene matches: 5. Germline assignment: CDR1 SNHLY and CDR2 FYNNEI. CDR3 length: 14 amino acids. Here the CDR3 DNA reads TGTGCCAGCAGTGAAAGGGGGCCGGGGGAGACCCAGTACTTC. The encoded protein is CASSERGPGETQYF.

This clone has only a few counts. V and J are TRBV15 and TRBJ2-1, with a tentative D call TRBD1 (5 bases). Between the trimmed V and J ends, which lost 5 bases and 7 bases, there was a span of 12 bases. This CDR3 has 13 amino acids. Per the germline V gene, CDR1 is LNHNV and CDR2 is YYDKDF (reference sequence). The CDR3 region is CATSPRQGNEQFF. CDR3 DNA sequence: TGTGCCACCAGCCCCCGGCAGGGTAATGAGCAGTTCTTC. Filled out from reference TRBV15 and TRBJ2-1, the complete variable domain reads DAMVIQNPRYQVTQFGKPVTLSCSQTLNHNVMYWYQQKSSQAPKLLFHYYDKDFNNEADTPDNFQSRRPNTSFCFLDIRSPGLGDTAMYLCATSPRQGNEQFFGPGTRLTVL.

The chain is built from TRBV10-3 and TRBJ2-3; possibly TRBD1 for D (6 bases). V lost 3 bases to trimming and J lost 6 bases, with 13 bases between them. The germline V gene has CDR1 ENHRY and CDR2 SYGVKD. The CDR3 totals 14 residues. In nucleotides, the CDR3 is TGTGCCATCAGTGATAGGGGACAAATGGATACGCAGTATTTT. This codes for CAISDRGQMDTQYF.

The chain employs TRBV5-1 and TRBJ2-5; 8 nucleotides align to TRBD1. CDR3 size: 15 residues. The junction had 4 bases not matched to a gene; V was cut back by 3 bases and J by 0 bases. CDR1 and CDR2 from the germline V gene are SGHRS and YFSETQ. The CDR3 bases are TGCGCCAGCAGCTCCCGACAGGGGTACCAAGAGACCCAGTACTTC. Its protein product is CASSSRQGYQETQYF. The complete variable domain, with remaining parts taken from reference TRBV5-1 and TRBJ2-5, reads KAGVTQTPRYLIKTRGQQVTLSCSPISGHRSVSWYQQTPGQGLQFLFEYFSETQRNKGNFPGRFSGRQFSNSRSEMNVSTLELGDSALYLCASSSRQGYQETQYFGPGTRLLVL.

The chain links TRBV5-1 to TRBJ2-1, with a possible D match to TRBD2 (5 bases). V lost 0 bases to trimming and J lost 3 bases, with 7 bases between them. Germline V CDR1 and CDR2: SGHRS, YFSETQ. This CDR3 is 14 amino acids long. This CDR3 reads CASSLGADYNEQFF. Written as DNA, the CDR3 is TGCGCCAGCAGCTTGGGAGCGGACTACAATGAGCAGTTCTTC. The full variable domain, in which reference TRBV5-1 and TRBJ2-1 provide the parts outside the CDR3, is KAGVTQTPRYLIKTRGQQVTLSCSPISGHRSVSWYQQTPGQGLQFLFEYFSETQRNKGNFPGRFSGRQFSNSRSEMNVSTLELGDSALYLCASSLGADYNEQFFGPGTRLTVL.

This chain joins TRBV10-3 and TRBJ2-2; D gene ambiguous. Germline V lookup: CDR1 ENHRY, CDR2 SYGVKD. This CDR3 spans 11 amino acids. Trimming stripped 4 bases from V and 7 bases from J, with 4 bases between. The DNA for the CDR3 is TGTGCCATCAGTGCCGGCGGGGAGCTGTTTTTT. The encoded protein is CAISAGGELFF.

The chain has TRBV29-1 and TRBJ2-5; D is unresolved. Germline lookup yields CDR1 SQVTM and CDR2 ANQGSEA. Trimming pared 1 base from V and 0 bases from J, leaving 6 bases between. This CDR3 has 13 amino acids. CDR3 bases: TGCAGCGTTGAAGGCCCTAACCAAGAGACCCAGTACTTC. The encoded protein is CSVEGPNQETQYF.

The V call is TRBV18, the J call TRBJ1-2; D not resolved. The CDR3 contains 15 residues. CDR1 and CDR2 (germline): KGHSH, LQKENI. V lost 3 bases and J lost 0, with 11 bases in between. The CDR3 sequence is CASSPFGETNYGYTF. The DNA of the CDR3 is TGTGCCAGCTCACCTTTCGGGGAAACTAACTATGGCTACACCTTC.

This clone was recorded only once. This chain uses TRBV5-1 with TRBJ2-1, with TRBD1 as a possible D gene (5 bases). Trimming left V 4 bases short and J 3 bases short, with 8 bases between. CDR1 SGHRS and CDR2 YFSETQ come from the germline V gene. The CDR3 runs to 13 residues. Here the CDR3 reads CASSETVYNEQFF. CDR3 bases: TGCGCCAGCAGCGAGACAGTCTACAATGAGCAGTTCTTC.

CDR3 DNA: TGTGCTAGTGGTTTGGGGACACCGTACCAAGAGACCCAGTACTTC. Protein sequence: CASGLGTPYQETQYF. This chain links TRBV12-5 with TRBJ2-5, with TRBD1 as a possible D gene (5 bases). V was shortened by 1 base and J by 0 bases, with 9 bases between the two germline ends. There are 15 residues in the CDR3. Germline V CDR1 and CDR2: LGHNT, FRNRAP.

This clone was recorded a few times. The V and J genes are TRBV6-1 and TRBJ1-4; D perhaps matches TRBD1 (6 bases). The CDR3 extends over 14 amino acids. Germline V gene lookup returns CDR1 MNHNS and CDR2 SASEGT. V gave up 5 bases and J gave up 5 bases, with 12 bases separating them. CDR3 nucleotide sequence: TGTGCCAGCAGTAAGGACAGATTAAATGAAAAACTGTTTTTT. Translation: CASSKDRLNEKLFF.

The J gene is TRBJ2-3, the V gene TRBV18; 7 nucleotides agree with TRBD1. J was trimmed by 5 bases and V by 5 bases; bases with no gene match: 10. This CDR3 has 15 residues. Germline V CDR1 and CDR2: KGHSH, LQKENI. The CDR3 spells CASSSSEGAGDTQYF. The CDR3 nucleotides are TGTGCCAGCTCATCGTCCGAGGGGGCGGGAGATACGCAGTATTTT.

J is TRBJ2-7 and V is TRBV6-6; 12 nucleotides match TRBD1. The CDR3 is 14 residues long. The germline CDR1 and CDR2 sequences are MNHNY and SVGAGI (reference sequence). After removal of 5 bases from V and 3 bases from J, the junction contained 2 bases not matched to a gene. CDR3 coding DNA: TGTGCCAGCAGTAGGGACAGGGGGCACTACGAGCAGTACTTC. It encodes CASSRDRGHYEQYF.

CDR3 loop: CASSGTGAIYGYTF. The CDR3 DNA reads as TGTGCCAGTAGCGGGACAGGGGCTATCTATGGCTACACCTTC. J is TRBJ1-2 and V is TRBV19; 10 bases agree with TRBD1. This CDR3 has 14 residues. The junction had 5 bases not matched to a gene; V was cut back by 6 bases and J by 4 bases. Germline V gene sequence: CDR1 LNHDA, CDR2 SQIVND (reference sequence). The variable domain in full, with the rest retrieved from reference TRBV19 and TRBJ1-2, is DGGITQSPKYLFRKEGQNVTLSCEQNLNHDAMYWYRQDPGQGLRLIYYSQIVNDFQKGDIAEGYSVSREKKESFPLTVTSAQKNPTAFYLCASSGTGAIYGYTFGSGTRLTVV.

The J gene is TRBJ2-5, the V gene TRBV11-2, with 8 bases matching TRBD2. There are 14 residues in the CDR3. Looked up from germline, CDR1 is SGHAT and CDR2 is FQNNGV. The J segment lost 2 bases and the V segment lost 5 bases, leaving 4 bases of the junction unmatched. The CDR3 reads CASSTRGGQETQYF. The CDR3 coding sequence is TGTGCCAGCAGCACCCGGGGGGGGCAAGAGACCCAGTACTTC. Using reference TRBV11-2 and TRBJ2-5 for the parts outside the CDR3, the full variable domain is EAGVAQSPRYKIIEKRQSVAFWCNPISGHATLYWYQQILGQGPKLLIQFQNNGVVDDSQLPKDRFSAERLKGVDSTLKIQPAKLEDSAVYLCASSTRGGQETQYFGPGTRLLVL.

This sequence joins TRBV7-9 and TRBJ2-7; 9 bases line up with TRBD1. The CDR3 consists of 15 residues. The V segment lost 5 bases and the J segment 0 bases; nucleotides outside the gene matches: 5. Germline assignment: CDR1 SEHNR and CDR2 FQNEAQ (reference sequence). This CDR3 is CASSPGQGSSYEQYF. The DNA for the CDR3 is TGTGCCAGCAGCCCGGGACAGGGCAGCTCCTACGAGCAGTACTTC.

V usage is TRBV9 and J usage is TRBJ2-5; 7 bases are a match to TRBD2. Germline CDR1 and CDR2: SGDLS and YYNGEE. V shed 3 bases, J shed 4 bases, and the junction held 0 bases outside the gene matches. The CDR3 has 12 amino acids. The CDR3 DNA reads as TGTGCCAGCAGCGCGGGGGGAGAGACCCAGTACTTC. Residues: CASSAGGETQYF.